This T cell receptor beta chain derives from a study of blood T cell repertoires in COVID-19. Study as a whole: T cells, B-cell-depleted T cells, or PBMCs supplied cDNA or gDNA.

Germline values: CDR1 MNHEY, CDR2 SVGEGT. This CDR3 has 13 amino acids. The V end was cut by 6 bases, the J end by 7 bases, with 12 bases between. Data came from immunoSEQ multiplex PCR; TCRdb stores just in-frame clones and leaves some out. The sample yields some 150,000 clones, 70% to 85% seen once. The chain carries TRBV6-2 or TRBV6-3 and TRBJ2-2; D is possibly TRBD2 (6 bases). The TCR originated in a man aged 55 to 70 who had recovered from COVID-19. Sample: peripheral blood. In DNA form, the CDR3 reads TGTGCCAGCAGCCGACTAGATTTCGGGGAGCTGTTTTTT. This sequence encodes CASSRLDFGELFF.